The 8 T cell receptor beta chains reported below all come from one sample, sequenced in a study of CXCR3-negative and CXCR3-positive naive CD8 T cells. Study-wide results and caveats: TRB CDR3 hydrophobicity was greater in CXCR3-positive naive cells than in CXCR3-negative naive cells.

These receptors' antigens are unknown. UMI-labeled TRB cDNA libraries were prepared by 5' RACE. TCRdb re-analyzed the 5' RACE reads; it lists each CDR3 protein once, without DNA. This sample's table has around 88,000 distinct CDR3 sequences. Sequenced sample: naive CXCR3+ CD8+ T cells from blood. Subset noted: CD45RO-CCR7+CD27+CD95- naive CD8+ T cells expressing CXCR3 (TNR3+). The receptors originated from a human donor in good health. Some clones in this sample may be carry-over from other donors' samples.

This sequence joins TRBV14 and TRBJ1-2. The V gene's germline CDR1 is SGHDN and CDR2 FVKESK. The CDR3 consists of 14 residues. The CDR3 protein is CASSQETDVYGYTF.

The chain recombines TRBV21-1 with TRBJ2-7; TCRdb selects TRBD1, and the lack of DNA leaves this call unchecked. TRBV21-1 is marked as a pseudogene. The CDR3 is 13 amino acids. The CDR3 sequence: CASRGTRSNEQYF.

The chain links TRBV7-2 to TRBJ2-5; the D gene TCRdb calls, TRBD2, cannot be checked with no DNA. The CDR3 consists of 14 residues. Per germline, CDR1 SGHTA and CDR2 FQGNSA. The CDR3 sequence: CASSPDGRLETQYF. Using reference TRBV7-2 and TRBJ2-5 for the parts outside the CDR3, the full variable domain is GAGVSQSPSNKVTEKGKDVELRCDPISGHTALYWYRQSLGQGLEFLIYFQGNSAPDKSGLPSDRFSAERTGGSVSTLTIQRTQQEDSAVYLCASSPDGRLETQYFGPGTRLLVL.

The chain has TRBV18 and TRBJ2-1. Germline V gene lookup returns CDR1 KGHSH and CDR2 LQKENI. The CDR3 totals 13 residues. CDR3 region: CASSPTESYEQFF.

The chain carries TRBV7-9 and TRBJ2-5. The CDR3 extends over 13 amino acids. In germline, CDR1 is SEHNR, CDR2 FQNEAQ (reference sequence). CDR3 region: CASSLEVPETQYF.

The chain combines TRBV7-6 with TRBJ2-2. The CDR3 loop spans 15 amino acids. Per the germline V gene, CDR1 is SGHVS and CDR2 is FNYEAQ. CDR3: CASSLSAGHTGELFF.

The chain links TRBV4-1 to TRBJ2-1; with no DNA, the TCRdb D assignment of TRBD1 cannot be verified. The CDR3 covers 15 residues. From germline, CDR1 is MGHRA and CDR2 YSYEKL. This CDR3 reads CASSRVGADGYEQFF.

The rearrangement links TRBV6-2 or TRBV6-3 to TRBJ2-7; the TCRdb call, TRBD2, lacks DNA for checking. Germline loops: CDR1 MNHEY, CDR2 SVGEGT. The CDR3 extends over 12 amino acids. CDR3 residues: CASSYSLAEQYF.